This is a list of T cell receptor beta chains from one sample in a study of blood T cell repertoires in COVID-19. The method was immunoSEQ multiplex PCR; TCRdb's version includes in-frame clones alone and lacks a portion of them. The table lists some 410,000 clones, 85% to 90% of them singletons, with approximately 0.96% in the top ten. Sequences were obtained from PBMCs or T cells enriched from blood (not recorded which). Receptors were obtained from a woman younger than 45 with acute COVID-19. The CDR3 runs from the conserved cysteine through the conserved F or W. D genes are given only for firm matches. Only part of the rows carry a size: once, few, many, or a class if the clone is expanded.

>TRBV3-1/TRBV3-2|TRBJ1-5|once|NA
CASSQGGVQPQHF
TGTGCCAGCAGCCAGGGCGGGGTACAGCCCCAGCATTTT
>TRBV5-4|TRBJ2-3|NA|NA
CASSLAPDTQYF
TGTGCCAGCAGCTTGGCTCCAGATACGCAGTATTTT
>TRBV27|TRBJ2-1|once|NA
CASSSLGGGEKDEQFF
TGTGCCAGCAGTTCCCTGGGGGGTGGGGAAAAGGATGAGCAGTTCTTC
>TRBV11-3|TRBJ2-2|NA|NA
CASSLVQFGELFF
TGTGCCAGCAGCTTGGTGCAGTTCGGGGAGCTGTTTTTT
>TRBV4-1|TRBJ1-3|NA|NA
CASSQGQGRFSGNTIYF
TGCGCCAGCAGCCAAGGGCAGGGCAGATTCTCTGGAAACACCATATATTTT
>TRBV7-2|TRBJ2-7|NA|TRBD2
CASSHRGSGGAGSPYEQYF
TGTGCCAGCAGCCACCGCGGTAGCGGGGGGGCCGGCTCCCCCTACGAGCAGTACTTC
>TRBV7-2|TRBJ2-5|NA|TRBD2
CASSSIGAGGPVETQYF
TGTGCCAGCAGCTCCATCGGGGCGGGGGGGCCGGTAGAGACCCAGTACTTC
>TRBV5-1|TRBJ2-2|NA|TRBD2
CASSSTTSFPELFF
TGCGCCAGCAGTTCCACGACTAGCTTCCCGGAGCTGTTTTTT
>TRBV28|TRBJ1-1|once|NA
CASSSRGRNTEAFF
TGTGCCAGCAGTTCCCGGGGGAGGAACACTGAAGCTTTCTTT
>TRBV10-3|TRBJ1-1|NA|NA
CAIRATQGNTEAFF
TGTGCCATCAGGGCCACACAGGGGAACACTGAAGCTTTCTTT
>TRBV7-3|TRBJ1-2|NA|NA
CASSLSPGPYGGYTF
TGTGCCAGCAGCTTAAGTCCAGGGCCGTACGGTGGCTACACCTTC
>TRBV9|TRBJ2-7|NA|TRBD1
CASSVGETGSILYEQYF
TGTGCCAGCAGCGTAGGAGAGACAGGGAGTATCCTTTACGAGCAGTACTTC
>TRBV27|TRBJ2-3|NA|NA
CASSHSGDTQYF
TGTGCCAGCAGTCACTCGGGGGATACGCAGTATTTT
>TRBV30|TRBJ1-1|NA|TRBD1
CAWSGTGGTEAFF
TGTGCCTGGAGTGGGACAGGGGGAACTGAAGCTTTCTTT
>TRBV6-1|TRBJ2-7|NA|TRBD2
CASSGLAGGRVSYEQYF
TGTGCCAGCAGTGGACTAGCGGGGGGAAGGGTCTCCTACGAGCAGTACTTC
>TRBV5-5|TRBJ1-5|NA|NA
CASSLQDNQPQHF
TGTGCCAGCAGCTTGCAGGACAATCAGCCCCAGCATTTT
>TRBV20-1|TRBJ1-2|NA|TRBD1
CSASRGQGIYGYTF
TGCAGTGCTAGTCGGGGACAGGGGATCTATGGCTACACCTTC
>TRBV29-1|TRBJ2-5|NA|TRBD2
CSVGLLAGQETQYF
TGCAGCGTTGGACTCCTAGCGGGGCAAGAGACCCAGTACTTC
>TRBV12-2|TRBJ2-7|NA|NA
CASRPRDSSVSEQYF
TGTGCAAGTCGCCCCCGGGACAGTTCCGTGAGTGAGCAGTACTTC
>TRBV12-3/TRBV12-4|TRBJ1-1|NA|NA
CASSFRGRTEAFF
TGTGCCAGCAGTTTCAGGGGACGCACTGAAGCTTTCTTT
>TRBV5-1|TRBJ2-3|NA|NA
CASSPFGTDTQYF
TGCGCCAGCAGCCCGTTCGGCACAGATACGCAGTATTTT
>TRBV19|TRBJ2-7|NA|TRBD1
CASSLGDRRFYEQYF
TGTGCCAGTAGTTTGGGGGACAGAAGGTTCTACGAGCAGTACTTC
>TRBV18|TRBJ2-5|NA|NA
CASSLSVQETQYF
TGTGCCAGCTCACTATCTGTACAAGAGACCCAGTACTTC
>TRBV11-3|TRBJ2-3|once|NA
CASSLEPGRDTQYF
TGTGCCAGCAGCTTAGAACCTGGGAGAGATACGCAGTATTTT
>TRBV7-2|TRBJ1-2|NA|TRBD1
CASSIPGQGVYGYTF
TGTGCCAGCAGTATACCGGGACAGGGGGTTTATGGCTACACCTTC